This entry concerns a single T cell receptor beta chain. As yet, its antigen is unknown. Focal radiation with ipilimumab CTLA-4 blockade was given to patients with chemo-refractory metastatic non-small-cell lung cancer. This specimen comes from a study of radiotherapy plus CTLA-4 blockade in lung cancer. Overall study: Disease control reached roughly 33%, with objective responses in about 19%.

General observations from the study: Tumor-derived TCR clones expanded in blood after radiotherapy plus ipilimumab. Increased serum interferon-beta after radiation also reportedly predicted response strongly.

This CDR3 is 16 amino acids long. Looked up from germline, CDR1 is MNHNY and CDR2 is SVGAGI (reference sequence). Trimming removed 3 bases from V and 1 base from J; junction bases left unmatched: 5. Profiled with immunoSEQ multiplex PCR; TCRdb holds only in-frame clones, not every one. This sample yields 55,000 to 70,000 clones, of which more than 60% are seen a single time; about 15% belongs to the top ten. This sequence joins TRBV6-6 and TRBJ2-3; the match to TRBD2 covers 9 bases. The material sequenced was peripheral blood, taken from a patient treated with radiotherapy plus ipilimumab. The sequence derives from a human donor with non-small cell lung cancer who had a complete response to radiotherapy plus ipilimumab. Here the CDR3 reads CASSYGRTSGTDTQYF. CDR3 coding DNA: TGTGCCAGCAGTTATGGTAGGACTAGCGGCACAGATACGCAGTATTTT.